A selection of T cell receptor beta chains follows, all from one sample in a study of cytomegalovirus exposure and HLA in healthy donors. Assay used: immunoSEQ multiplex PCR; TCRdb lists only in-frame clones, some missing. Of under 85,000 clones in the sample, around 94% are singletons; the top ten hold 3% to 4%. The sample consisted of PBMCs. The receptors derive from a woman in her late teens or twenties in good health and CMV-seropositive. Both conserved end residues are part of each CDR3. Each record gives: J gene, V gene, clone size, D gene, CDR3 DNA, CDR3 protein. D genes are given only for firm matches. Rows give clone size only sometimes, using once, few, many, or a class for an expanded clone.

j_gene: TRBJ1-1; v_gene: TRBV7-9; abundance: NA; d_gene: NA; CDR3nt: TGTGCCAGCAGCTTAAGACAAGCTGAAGCTTTCTTT; CDR3aa: CASSLRQAEAFF
j_gene: TRBJ1-5; v_gene: TRBV15; abundance: NA; d_gene: NA; CDR3nt: TGTGCCACCAGCAGGGGGGGTGTGAATAGCAATCAGCCCCAGCATTTT; CDR3aa: CATSRGGVNSNQPQHF
j_gene: TRBJ2-2; v_gene: TRBV19; abundance: NA; d_gene: TRBD2; CDR3nt: TGTGCCAGTAGTATATCTAGCGGGAGGGCCCCCACCGGGGAGCTGTTTTTT; CDR3aa: CASSISSGRAPTGELFF
j_gene: TRBJ2-1; v_gene: TRBV29-1; abundance: NA; d_gene: NA; CDR3nt: TGCAGCGTTGAAGATCTCGGGGGAGTCTACAATGAGCAGTTCTTC; CDR3aa: CSVEDLGGVYNEQFF
j_gene: TRBJ1-1; v_gene: TRBV7-7; abundance: NA; d_gene: NA; CDR3nt: TGTGCCAGCAGCCCCAAGGACAGTCCTGAAGCTTTCTTT; CDR3aa: CASSPKDSPEAFF
j_gene: TRBJ2-2; v_gene: TRBV11-2; abundance: NA; d_gene: NA; CDR3nt: TGTGCCAGCAGCCTCCTCTTCGGGGAGCTGTTTTTT; CDR3aa: CASSLLFGELFF
j_gene: TRBJ1-1; v_gene: TRBV5-6; abundance: NA; d_gene: TRBD1; CDR3nt: TGTGCCAGCAGGCCCCTACCAACAGGGGGCGCTTTAGGGGACACTGAAGCTTTCTTT; CDR3aa: CASRPLPTGGALGDTEAFF
j_gene: TRBJ1-5; v_gene: TRBV29-1; abundance: NA; d_gene: NA; CDR3nt: TGCGCCTTCGGGGGTAACAATCAGCCCCAGCATTTT; CDR3aa: CAFGGNNQPQHF
j_gene: TRBJ2-3; v_gene: TRBV10-3; abundance: NA; d_gene: TRBD1; CDR3nt: TGTGCCGTCACCCCGACGGACAGGGCCACAGATACGCAGTATTTT; CDR3aa: CAVTPTDRATDTQYF
j_gene: TRBJ2-7; v_gene: TRBV27; abundance: NA; d_gene: NA; CDR3nt: TGTGCCAGCAGTTTCAGGGGCCGCTACGAGCAGTACTTC; CDR3aa: CASSFRGRYEQYF
j_gene: TRBJ1-2; v_gene: TRBV28; abundance: NA; d_gene: TRBD1; CDR3nt: TGTGCCAGCCATACAGGGGGTAATGGCTACACCTTC; CDR3aa: CASHTGGNGYTF
j_gene: TRBJ2-2; v_gene: TRBV4-3; abundance: NA; d_gene: NA; CDR3nt: TGCGCCAGCAGCCAGGGACTTCCTGCCGGGGAGCTGTTTTTT; CDR3aa: CASSQGLPAGELFF
j_gene: TRBJ1-1; v_gene: TRBV29-1; abundance: NA; d_gene: TRBD1; CDR3nt: TGCAGCGTAGCTACAGGGGGGAACACTGAAGCTTTCTTT; CDR3aa: CSVATGGNTEAFF
j_gene: TRBJ2-5; v_gene: TRBV5-1; abundance: NA; d_gene: NA; CDR3nt: TGCGCCAGCAGCTTGGCGGGGTACCAAGAGACCCAGTACTTC; CDR3aa: CASSLAGYQETQYF
j_gene: TRBJ2-3; v_gene: TRBV5-1; abundance: NA; d_gene: TRBD2; CDR3nt: TGCGCCAGCAGCCGCGGGAGGGGATGGGGGGTCACAGATACGCAGTATTTT; CDR3aa: CASSRGRGWGVTDTQYF
j_gene: TRBJ2-1; v_gene: TRBV4-3; abundance: NA; d_gene: TRBD1; CDR3nt: TGCGCCAGCAGCCAAGATGGGACAGGGGGCTACAATGAGCAGTTCTTC; CDR3aa: CASSQDGTGGYNEQFF
j_gene: TRBJ2-1; v_gene: TRBV6-4; abundance: NA; d_gene: TRBD1; CDR3nt: TGTGCCAGCTCCAGGACAGGGGGTAATGAGCAGTTCTTC; CDR3aa: CASSRTGGNEQFF
j_gene: TRBJ1-1; v_gene: TRBV29-1; abundance: NA; d_gene: NA; CDR3nt: TGCAGCGTTGTTAAGTTGGCAAGGAACACTGAAGCTTTCTTT; CDR3aa: CSVVKLARNTEAFF
j_gene: TRBJ1-2; v_gene: TRBV6-1; abundance: NA; d_gene: NA; CDR3nt: TGTGCCAGCAGCGACAGCTATGGCTACACCTTC; CDR3aa: CASSDSYGYTF
j_gene: TRBJ1-5; v_gene: TRBV4-3; abundance: once; d_gene: TRBD1; CDR3nt: TGCGCCAGCAGCCCCGGGACAGGGGATCAGCCCCAGCATTTT; CDR3aa: CASSPGTGDQPQHF
j_gene: TRBJ2-7; v_gene: TRBV29-1; abundance: NA; d_gene: NA; CDR3nt: TGCAGCGTTAACTTGAACCACGAGCAGTACTTC; CDR3aa: CSVNLNHEQYF
j_gene: TRBJ2-1; v_gene: TRBV6-4; abundance: NA; d_gene: TRBD2; CDR3nt: TGTGCCAGCAGTGACGTCGAGAGCAGCGGGAGGTTCAATGAGCAGTTCTTC; CDR3aa: CASSDVESSGRFNEQFF
j_gene: TRBJ1-1; v_gene: TRBV7-2; abundance: NA; d_gene: TRBD1; CDR3nt: TGTGCCAGCAGCTTTGGACAGGGAGGGACTGAAGCTTTCTTT; CDR3aa: CASSFGQGGTEAFF
j_gene: TRBJ2-2; v_gene: TRBV7-9; abundance: NA; d_gene: NA; CDR3nt: TGTGCCAGCAGCCCAGGGCCCACCGGGGAGCTGTTTTTT; CDR3aa: CASSPGPTGELFF
j_gene: TRBJ1-5; v_gene: TRBV19; abundance: NA; d_gene: NA; CDR3nt: TGTGCCACCTCGACAGAGCCTTATAGCAATCAGCCCCAGCATTTT; CDR3aa: CATSTEPYSNQPQHF
j_gene: TRBJ2-2; v_gene: TRBV11-3; abundance: NA; d_gene: NA; CDR3nt: TGTGCCAGCAGCCCCCAGGGTTCCGGGGAGCTGTTTTTT; CDR3aa: CASSPQGSGELFF
j_gene: TRBJ1-3; v_gene: TRBV27; abundance: NA; d_gene: NA; CDR3nt: TGTGCCAGCAGTCCCCCGGGAGTAGCGGGAAACACCATATATTTT; CDR3aa: CASSPPGVAGNTIYF
j_gene: TRBJ2-7; v_gene: TRBV6-6; abundance: NA; d_gene: TRBD1; CDR3nt: TGTGCCAGCAGAGCCCCCGGGACAGGGTCCTACGAGCAGTACTTC; CDR3aa: CASRAPGTGSYEQYF
j_gene: TRBJ1-2; v_gene: TRBV30; abundance: NA; d_gene: TRBD1; CDR3nt: TGTGCCGAGGACCGACAGGGGATGTACTATGGCTACACCTTC; CDR3aa: CAEDRQGMYYGYTF